These T cell receptor beta chains were read from a single sample in a study of blood T cell repertoires in COVID-19. Here immunoSEQ multiplex PCR was the method, and the copy in TCRdb shows in-frame clones only, minus some. The sample carries almost 250,000 clones, more than 85% recorded once. Source material: PBMCs or T cells enriched from blood (not recorded which). The source is a woman in her 50s who had recovered from COVID-19. Each CDR3 is given with its conserved first and last residue. D genes are given only for firm matches. Size values are once, few and many counts, or a class for expanded clones, and some rows have none.

NA	TRBV15	NA	TRBJ1-5	TGTGCCACCAGCAGAGTCAGGGATCATCAGCCCCAGCATTTT	CATSRVRDHQPQHF
NA	TRBV10-3	NA	TRBJ1-4	TGTGCCATCAAGGCCCATGAGGGTGAAAAACTGTTTTTT	CAIKAHEGEKLFF
NA	TRBV12-5	NA	TRBJ2-5	TGTGCTAGTGGTTTGGTAGGGGGTGTGGACATAAGGGTACAAGAGACCCAGTACTTC	CASGLVGGVDIRVQETQYF
NA	TRBV6-5	NA	TRBJ1-3	TGTGCCAGCAGTTATGGGGCCCCTGGAAACACCATATATTTT	CASSYGAPGNTIYF
NA	TRBV19	TRBD1	TRBJ2-7	TGTGCCAGTAGTACCTCCGGACAGGGCATTTACGAGCAGTACTTC	CASSTSGQGIYEQYF
NA	TRBV23-1	NA	TRBJ2-1	TGCGCCAGCAGTCAACTGGTATATAACAGTAGCTCCTACAATGAGCAGTTCTTC	CASSQLVYNSSSYNEQFF
few	TRBV11-2	NA	TRBJ2-1	TGTGCCAGCAGCAACGACAGGTACAATGAGCAGTTCTTC	CASSNDRYNEQFF
once	TRBV6-1	TRBD2	TRBJ2-1	TGTGCCAGCAGTGAACTAGCGGGGTCCAATGAGCAGTTCTTC	CASSELAGSNEQFF
NA	TRBV6-2/TRBV6-3	NA	TRBJ2-7	TGTGCCAGCAGTTATTTAGCGGAACCCTACGAGCAGTACTTC	CASSYLAEPYEQYF
NA	TRBV6-5	TRBD2	TRBJ2-1	TGTGCCAGCAGCCCACTACTAGCGCGGAACAATGAGCAGTTCTTC	CASSPLLARNNEQFF
NA	TRBV7-9	NA	TRBJ1-2	TGTGCCAGCAGCTTAGCGGGGGAGGCGACTAACTATGGCTACACCTTC	CASSLAGEATNYGYTF
NA	TRBV5-5	NA	TRBJ1-4	TGTGCCAGCAGCTTGGCCCGACAGGAAAAACTGTTTTTT	CASSLARQEKLFF
NA	TRBV5-6	NA	TRBJ2-3	TGTGCCAGCAGCTTCGGACAGCCAGATACGCAGTATTTT	CASSFGQPDTQYF
NA	TRBV27	TRBD2	TRBJ2-1	TGTGCCAGCAGTCAGGGGACTAGCGTCTACAATGAGCAGTTCTTC	CASSQGTSVYNEQFF
NA	TRBV7-9	NA	TRBJ1-2	TGTGCCAGCAGCCTGCTACTCGGTACTAACTATGGCTACACCTTC	CASSLLLGTNYGYTF
NA	TRBV7-4	NA	TRBJ1-5	TGTGCCAGCAGCTTAGTTTGTCGGCCCCAGCATTTT	CASSLVCRPQHF
NA	TRBV27	NA	TRBJ2-1	TGTGCCAGCAGTTTGGTGAGTGAGAACAATGAGCAGTTCTTC	CASSLVSENNEQFF
once	TRBV18	NA	TRBJ1-2	TGTGCCAGCTCACCACCCCAGGTGCCCAACTATGGCTACACCTTC	CASSPPQVPNYGYTF
once	TRBV2	NA	TRBJ1-5	TGTGCCAGCGGCCGATCAGGGAGCAATCAGCCCCAGCATTTT	CASGRSGSNQPQHF
NA	TRBV3-1/TRBV3-2	TRBD2	TRBJ2-7	TGTGCCAGCAGCAGCGGGAGTGTCTACGAGCAGTACTTC	CASSSGSVYEQYF
NA	TRBV7-9	NA	TRBJ2-1	TGTGCCAGCAGCCCCCGCCGAGCGCTCTACAATGAGCAGTTCTTC	CASSPRRALYNEQFF
NA	TRBV18	NA	TRBJ1-1	TGTGCCAGCTCACCGGACATTAGGAACACTGAAGCTTTCTTT	CASSPDIRNTEAFF